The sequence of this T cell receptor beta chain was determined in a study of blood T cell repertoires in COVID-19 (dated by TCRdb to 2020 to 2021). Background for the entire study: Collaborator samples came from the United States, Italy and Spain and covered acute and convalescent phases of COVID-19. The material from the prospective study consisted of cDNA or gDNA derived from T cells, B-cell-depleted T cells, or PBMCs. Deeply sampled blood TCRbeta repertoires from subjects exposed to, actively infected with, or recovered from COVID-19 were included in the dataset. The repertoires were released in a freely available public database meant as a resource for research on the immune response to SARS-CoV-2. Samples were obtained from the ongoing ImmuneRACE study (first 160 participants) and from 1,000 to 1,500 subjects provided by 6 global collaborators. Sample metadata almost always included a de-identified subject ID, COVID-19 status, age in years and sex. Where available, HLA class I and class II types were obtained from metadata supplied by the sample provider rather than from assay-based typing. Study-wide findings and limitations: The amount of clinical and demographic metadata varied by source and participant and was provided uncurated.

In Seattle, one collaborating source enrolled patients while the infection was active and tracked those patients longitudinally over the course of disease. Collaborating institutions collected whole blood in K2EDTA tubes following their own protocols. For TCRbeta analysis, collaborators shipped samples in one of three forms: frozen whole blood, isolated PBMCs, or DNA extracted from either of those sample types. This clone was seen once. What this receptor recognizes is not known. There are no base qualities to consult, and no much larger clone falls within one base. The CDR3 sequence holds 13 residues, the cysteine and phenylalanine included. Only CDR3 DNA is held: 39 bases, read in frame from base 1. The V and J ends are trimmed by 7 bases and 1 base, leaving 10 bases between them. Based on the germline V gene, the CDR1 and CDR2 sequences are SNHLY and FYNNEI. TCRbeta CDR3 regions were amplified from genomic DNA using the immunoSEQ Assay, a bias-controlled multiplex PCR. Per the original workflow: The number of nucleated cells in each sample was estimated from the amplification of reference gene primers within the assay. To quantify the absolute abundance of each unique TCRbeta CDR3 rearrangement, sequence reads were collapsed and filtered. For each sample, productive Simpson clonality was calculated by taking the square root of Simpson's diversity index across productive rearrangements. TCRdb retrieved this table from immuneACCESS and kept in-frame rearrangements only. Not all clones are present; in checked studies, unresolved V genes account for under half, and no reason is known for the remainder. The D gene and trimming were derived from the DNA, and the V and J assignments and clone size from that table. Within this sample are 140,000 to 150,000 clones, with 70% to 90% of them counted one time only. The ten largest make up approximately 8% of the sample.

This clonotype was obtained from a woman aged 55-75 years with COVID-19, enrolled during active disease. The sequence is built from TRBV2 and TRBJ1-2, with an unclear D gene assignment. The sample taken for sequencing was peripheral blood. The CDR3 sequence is CASNGGRNYGYTF. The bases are TGTGCCAGCAACGGAGGCCGTAACTATGGCTACACCTTC.